Presented here are 6 T cell receptor beta chains from one specimen sequenced in a study of beta chain features in type 1 diabetes. Expressed TCRB transcripts were sequenced because the isolated RNA had all been reverse transcribed beforehand. Some clones are missing from TCRdb's copy, which holds only in-frame ones; the method was immunoSEQ multiplex PCR. Counted here are about 25,000 clones, roughly half occurring once; the ten biggest clones make up more than 0.3%. These receptors have no identified antigens. Study-wide results and limits: There was a moderate but significant shortening of TCRB CDR3s in all four CD4+ subsets of Type 1 diabetes patients.

The sequencing input was stem cell memory CD4+ T cells from blood. These receptors came from a man younger than 45 with type 1 diabetes.

J is TRBJ2-1 and V is TRBV7-2, with TRBD2 matching over 8 bases. The CDR3 is 16 amino acids. The ends lost 2 bases at V and 5 bases at J; junction bases unmatched: 8. The germline V gene has CDR1 SGHTA and CDR2 FQGNSA. The CDR3 region has the DNA TGTGCCAGCAGCTTAAGGGTGGCGGGAGGCAACAATGAGCAGTTCTTC. This translates into CASSLRVAGGNNEQFF.

This clone has more than one count but fewer than ten. The V call is TRBV5-1, the J call TRBJ2-5, with 8 bases fitting TRBD1. The junction had 2 bases not matched to a gene; V was cut back by 3 bases and J by 1 base. The CDR3 extends over 14 amino acids. In germline, CDR1 is SGHRS, CDR2 YFSETQ. The DNA for the CDR3 is TGCGCCAGCAGCTCGGGACAGGCCCAAGAGACCCAGTACTTC. This encodes CASSSGQAQETQYF. The complete variable domain, with remaining parts taken from reference TRBV5-1 and TRBJ2-5, reads KAGVTQTPRYLIKTRGQQVTLSCSPISGHRSVSWYQQTPGQGLQFLFEYFSETQRNKGNFPGRFSGRQFSNSRSEMNVSTLELGDSALYLCASSSGQAQETQYFGPGTRLLVL.

V gene TRBV29-1 combines with J gene TRBJ2-3; 10 bases align to TRBD2. The CDR3 has 14 amino acids. Germline trimming cut 4 bases from V and 6 bases from J; bases unmatched to any gene: 7. Germline CDR1 reads SQVTM; CDR2 reads ANQGSEA. Written as DNA, the CDR3 is TGCAGCGTTGCCGGAGCGGGGGGGCTGGATACGCAGTATTTT. Encoded protein: CSVAGAGGLDTQYF.

V usage is TRBV5-4 and J usage is TRBJ2-6, with a tentative D call TRBD1 (6 bases). CDR1 and CDR2 (germline): SGHNT, YYREEE (reference sequence). The CDR3 covers 17 residues. The germline V and J ends were trimmed by 3 bases and 0 bases, with 13 bases remaining between them. Here the CDR3 reads CASSSGQPSSGANVLTF. CDR3 coding DNA: TGTGCCAGCAGCTCAGGACAGCCTAGCTCTGGGGCCAACGTCCTGACTTTC.

The chain joins TRBV5-1 to TRBJ2-7, with 8 bases lining up with TRBD1. In germline, CDR1 is SGHRS, CDR2 YFSETQ. V gave up 1 base and J gave up 7 bases; unmatched junction bases: 13. CDR3 length equals 16 residues. CDR3 nucleotide sequence: TGCGCCAGCAGCTTGACTCCGGGACAGGCCTTAGTTGAGCAGTACTTC. This sequence encodes CASSLTPGQALVEQYF.

This sequence joins TRBV7-9 and TRBJ1-1; 7 bases fit TRBD1. CDR3 length: 15 amino acids. Per germline, CDR1 SEHNR and CDR2 FQNEAQ (reference sequence). After removal of 4 bases from V and 0 bases from J, the junction contained 5 bases not matched to a gene. CDR3 in amino acids: CASSSGQTMNTEAFF. Written as DNA, the CDR3 is TGTGCCAGCAGCTCGGGACAGACTATGAACACTGAAGCTTTCTTT.